This T cell receptor (beta chain) comes out of a study of chemoradiotherapy in HPV16-positive cancers. Study summary: A couple of HPV16-positive patients' cells yielded candidate HPV-specific clones and common motifs. Overall study findings and caveats: Non-HPV-specific T cells did not expand in tumors during treatment, whereas candidate HPV-specific clones and E7-related motifs did. The functional HPV-specific definition rests on just two HPV16-positive patients.

Repertoires were generated with immunoSEQ multiplex PCR, while TCRdb's copy carries only in-frame clones and drops some. The sample shows roughly 70,000 clones, more than 70% of them seen only once. This clone was counted a few times. The antigen remains unidentified. The sample was blood, taken from a patient who underwent chemoradiotherapy. The TCR was taken from a human donor with HPV-associated anogenital cancer.

CDR3 in DNA: TGCGCCAGCAGCACGACAGGGTTTATCTATGGCTACACCTTC. Protein product: CASSTTGFIYGYTF. The chain is built from TRBV5-1 and TRBJ1-2; TRBD1 matches at 7 bases. The CDR3 extends over 14 amino acids. Germline V gene data show CDR1 as SGHRS and CDR2 as YFSETQ. J lost 4 bases, V lost 4 bases, and 7 bases had no gene match.